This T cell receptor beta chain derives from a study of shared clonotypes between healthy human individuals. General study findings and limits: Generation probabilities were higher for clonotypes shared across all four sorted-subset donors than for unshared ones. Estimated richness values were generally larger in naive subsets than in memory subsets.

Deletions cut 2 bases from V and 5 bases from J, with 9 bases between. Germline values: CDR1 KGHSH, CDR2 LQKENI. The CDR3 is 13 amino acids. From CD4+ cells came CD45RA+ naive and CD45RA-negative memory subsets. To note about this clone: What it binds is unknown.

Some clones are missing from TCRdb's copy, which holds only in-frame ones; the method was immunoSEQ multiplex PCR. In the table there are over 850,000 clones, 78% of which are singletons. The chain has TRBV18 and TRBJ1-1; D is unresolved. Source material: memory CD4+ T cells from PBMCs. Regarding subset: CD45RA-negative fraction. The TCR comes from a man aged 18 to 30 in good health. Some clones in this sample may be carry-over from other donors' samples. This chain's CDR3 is CASSPVTATEAFF. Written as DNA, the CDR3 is TGTGCCAGCTCACCAGTAACGGCTACTGAAGCTTTCTTT.